Listed below are T cell receptor beta chains from one sample, sequenced in a study of OX40 agonist ivuxolimab in advanced cancers. Sequencing used immunoSEQ multiplex PCR; TCRdb keeps in-frame clones, though not all of them. In the table there are under 25,000 clones, around 78% of which are singletons. The sample was CD4+ or CD8+ T cells sorted from blood, taken in a trial of the OX40 agonist ivuxolimab. The receptors shown here come from an adult with an advanced solid tumor such as melanoma, head and neck, liver or kidney cancer. Both conserved end residues are part of each CDR3. D genes are given only for firm matches. The size entry is marked missing in some rows and otherwise reads once, few, many or a size class.

J | size | V | D | CDR3 | DNA
TRBJ1-6 | NA | TRBV9 | NA | CASSHKGGLGNSPLHF | TGTGCCAGCAGTCATAAGGGAGGGTTGGGTAATTCACCCCTCCACTTT
TRBJ2-2 | few | TRBV29-1 | TRBD1 | CSVGQRGTGELFF | TGCAGCGTGGGACAGAGGGGCACCGGGGAGCTGTTTTTT
TRBJ2-7 | NA | TRBV10-3 | NA | CAIRDSTSYEQYF | TGTGCCATCAGGGACAGCACTTCCTACGAGCAGTACTTC
TRBJ2-5 | NA | TRBV7-7 | TRBD1 | CASSLVGGYETQYF | TGTGCCAGCAGCTTAGTAGGGGGCTATGAGACCCAGTACTTC
TRBJ2-7 | medium-sized | TRBV10-3 | TRBD1 | CAISEWDRSSEQYF | TGTGCCATCAGTGAGTGGGACAGATCCTCCGAGCAGTACTTC
TRBJ1-1 | NA | TRBV16 | TRBD1 | CASSPDRGLNTEAFF | TGTGCCAGCAGCCCGGACAGGGGGCTGAACACTGAAGCTTTCTTT
TRBJ2-1 | NA | TRBV6-6 | TRBD1 | CASTGQGAPNEQFF | TGTGCCAGCACCGGACAGGGGGCGCCGAATGAGCAGTTCTTC
TRBJ1-4 | NA | TRBV28 | NA | CATGQSSATNEKLFF | TGTGCAACGGGGCAGTCAAGCGCAACTAATGAAAAACTGTTTTTT
TRBJ2-2 | few | TRBV19 | NA | CASSTLAVGTGELFF | TGTGCCAGTAGTACCCTAGCCGTAGGCACCGGGGAGCTGTTTTTT
TRBJ2-7 | NA | TRBV9 | TRBD2 | CASNERGGSYEQYF | TGTGCCAGCAACGAGCGGGGGGGCTCCTACGAGCAGTACTTC
TRBJ2-1 | few | TRBV20-1 | NA | CSARDSGAQFF | TGCAGTGCTAGAGATTCGGGGGCTCAGTTCTTC
TRBJ2-1 | NA | TRBV4-3 | NA | CASSPGDNNNEQFF | TGCGCCAGCAGCCCGGGGGACAACAACAATGAGCAGTTCTTC
TRBJ1-2 | NA | TRBV10-2 | NA | CASTRSDGRGDGYTF | TGCGCCAGCACTCGGTCGGACGGGAGGGGGGACGGCTACACCTTC
TRBJ2-2 | NA | TRBV6-6 | NA | CASTILANTGELFF | TGTGCCAGCACCATTCTAGCGAACACCGGGGAGCTGTTTTTT
TRBJ1-1 | NA | TRBV19 | NA | CASSWGGMNTEAFF | TGTGCCAGTAGTTGGGGGGGGATGAACACTGAAGCTTTCTTT
TRBJ2-4 | NA | TRBV4-3 | NA | CASSQEGGRGAKNIQYF | TGCGCCAGCAGCCAAGAAGGAGGAAGGGGAGCCAAAAACATTCAGTACTTC
TRBJ2-1 | NA | TRBV9 | NA | CASSVVAGTYNEQFF | TGTGCCAGCAGCGTAGTCGCGGGAACTTACAATGAGCAGTTCTTC
TRBJ1-5 | few | TRBV2 | NA | CASSQGDSNQPQHF | TGTGCCAGCAGTCAAGGGGATAGCAATCAGCCCCAGCATTTT
TRBJ2-1 | NA | TRBV4-1 | NA | CASSQGGNEQFF | TGCGCCAGCAGCCAGGGGGGCAATGAGCAGTTCTTC
TRBJ1-1 | NA | TRBV27 | TRBD1 | CASSWGTGQTEAFF | TGTGCCAGCAGTTGGGGGACAGGGCAAACTGAAGCTTTCTTT
TRBJ2-5 | NA | TRBV4-3 | NA | CASSQDLPLAAETQYF | TGCGCCAGCAGCCAAGATCTGCCCCTAGCCGCGGAGACCCAGTACTTC
TRBJ2-3 | few | TRBV7-9 | NA | CASTRRDSTDTQYF | TGTGCCAGCACCCGCCGGGACTCCACAGATACGCAGTATTTT
TRBJ2-3 | NA | TRBV9 | NA | CASSVSSGDTQYF | TGTGCCAGCAGCGTATCGTCAGGGGATACGCAGTATTTT
TRBJ1-1 | NA | TRBV27 | TRBD1 | CASSPIGQGMNTEAFF | TGTGCCAGCAGCCCTATCGGACAGGGGATGAACACTGAAGCTTTCTTT
TRBJ1-1 | NA | TRBV18 | NA | CASSPPLGPLVTEAFF | TGTGCCAGCTCACCACCGCTCGGACCCCTGGTAACTGAAGCTTTCTTT
TRBJ2-3 | NA | TRBV29-1 | TRBD2 | CSVVLAGELDTQYF | TGCAGCGTTGTCCTAGCGGGAGAATTGGATACGCAGTATTTT
TRBJ1-1 | NA | TRBV25-1 | NA | CASIEGTEAFF | TGTGCCAGCATTGAGGGCACTGAAGCTTTCTTT
TRBJ2-3 | NA | TRBV9 | TRBD2 | CASSVVTSGGPGSDTQYF | TGTGCCAGCAGCGTAGTTACTAGCGGGGGGCCAGGTTCAGATACGCAGTATTTT
TRBJ2-1 | NA | TRBV11-3 | TRBD2 | CASSFSGGIDEQFF | TGTGCCAGCAGTTTTAGCGGGGGGATAGATGAGCAGTTCTTC
TRBJ2-6 | once | TRBV10-1 | NA | CASSILPIAQSRANVLTF | TGCGCCAGCAGTATCCTTCCGATCGCACAAAGTCGGGCCAACGTCCTGACTTTC
TRBJ2-2 | NA | TRBV7-9 | NA | CASTPVLDPGELFF | TGTGCCAGCACCCCAGTGCTAGACCCGGGGGAGCTGTTTTTT
TRBJ1-5 | NA | TRBV28 | NA | CASSFGWGQNQPQHF | TGTGCCAGCAGTTTTGGGTGGGGGCAAAATCAGCCCCAGCATTTT
TRBJ2-1 | NA | TRBV19 | NA | CASSSTVSYNEQFF | TGTGCCAGTAGTTCCACGGTCTCCTACAATGAGCAGTTCTTC
TRBJ2-2 | NA | TRBV7-6 | NA | CASEGDSSTGELFF | TGTGCCAGCGAAGGCGACAGTTCAACTGGGGAGCTGTTTTTT
TRBJ1-1 | NA | TRBV4-3 | NA | CASSQERENTEAFF | TGCGCCAGCAGCCAAGAGAGGGAGAACACTGAAGCTTTCTTT
TRBJ2-5 | NA | TRBV28 | TRBD2 | CASSRGLAGEGETQYF | TGTGCCAGCAGCCGAGGACTAGCGGGGGAGGGAGAGACCCAGTACTTC
TRBJ2-7 | NA | TRBV9 | NA | CASSEGPAYEQYF | TGTGCCAGCAGTGAGGGCCCGGCCTACGAGCAGTACTTC
TRBJ2-3 | NA | TRBV19 | NA | CASKPGPAYTDTQYF | TGTGCCAGTAAGCCAGGACCGGCCTACACAGATACGCAGTATTTT
TRBJ2-2 | NA | TRBV2 | NA | CASSEGGSGNTGELFF | TGTGCCAGCAGTGAAGGAGGATCCGGGAACACCGGGGAGCTGTTTTTT
TRBJ2-7 | NA | TRBV28 | NA | CASTSLWGNNEQYF | TGTGCCAGCACCTCACTATGGGGGAACAACGAGCAGTACTTC
TRBJ2-7 | NA | TRBV2 | TRBD2 | CASFGASGGPNYEQYF | TGTGCCAGCTTCGGGGCTAGCGGGGGGCCTAACTACGAGCAGTACTTC
TRBJ2-5 | NA | TRBV27 | TRBD1 | CASWTGPVETQYF | TGTGCCAGCTGGACAGGCCCGGTAGAGACCCAGTACTTC
TRBJ2-7 | once | TRBV28 | TRBD2 | CASSGREVEAGEPYEQYF | TGTGCCAGCAGTGGCCGGGAGGTGGAAGCGGGAGAGCCCTACGAGCAGTACTTC
TRBJ1-2 | NA | TRBV11-2 | NA | CASSFGSTGGYTF | TGTGCCAGCAGCTTCGGAAGTACTGGTGGCTACACCTTC
TRBJ1-3 | NA | TRBV10-2 | NA | CASSELFASLSGNTIYF | TGCGCCAGCAGTGAGCTATTTGCTTCACTCTCTGGAAACACCATATATTTT
TRBJ2-3 | once | TRBV27 | TRBD2 | CASSIPGLAGSTDTQYF | TGTGCCAGCAGTATCCCTGGACTAGCGGGGAGCACAGATACGCAGTATTTT
TRBJ1-2 | NA | TRBV5-6 | NA | CASSPGRNVYGYTF | TGTGCCAGCAGCCCGGGACGGAACGTTTATGGCTACACCTTC
TRBJ2-1 | NA | TRBV5-6 | TRBD2 | CASSLSAGVSYNEQFF | TGTGCCAGCAGCTTGTCAGCGGGGGTATCCTACAATGAGCAGTTCTTC
TRBJ2-1 | NA | TRBV11-2 | NA | CASSSPQGIGEQFF | TGTGCCAGCAGCTCGCCACAGGGTATCGGTGAGCAGTTCTTC
TRBJ1-5 | few | TRBV4-1 | NA | CASSHATMGNQPQHF | TGCGCCAGCAGCCATGCCACTATGGGGAATCAGCCCCAGCATTTT